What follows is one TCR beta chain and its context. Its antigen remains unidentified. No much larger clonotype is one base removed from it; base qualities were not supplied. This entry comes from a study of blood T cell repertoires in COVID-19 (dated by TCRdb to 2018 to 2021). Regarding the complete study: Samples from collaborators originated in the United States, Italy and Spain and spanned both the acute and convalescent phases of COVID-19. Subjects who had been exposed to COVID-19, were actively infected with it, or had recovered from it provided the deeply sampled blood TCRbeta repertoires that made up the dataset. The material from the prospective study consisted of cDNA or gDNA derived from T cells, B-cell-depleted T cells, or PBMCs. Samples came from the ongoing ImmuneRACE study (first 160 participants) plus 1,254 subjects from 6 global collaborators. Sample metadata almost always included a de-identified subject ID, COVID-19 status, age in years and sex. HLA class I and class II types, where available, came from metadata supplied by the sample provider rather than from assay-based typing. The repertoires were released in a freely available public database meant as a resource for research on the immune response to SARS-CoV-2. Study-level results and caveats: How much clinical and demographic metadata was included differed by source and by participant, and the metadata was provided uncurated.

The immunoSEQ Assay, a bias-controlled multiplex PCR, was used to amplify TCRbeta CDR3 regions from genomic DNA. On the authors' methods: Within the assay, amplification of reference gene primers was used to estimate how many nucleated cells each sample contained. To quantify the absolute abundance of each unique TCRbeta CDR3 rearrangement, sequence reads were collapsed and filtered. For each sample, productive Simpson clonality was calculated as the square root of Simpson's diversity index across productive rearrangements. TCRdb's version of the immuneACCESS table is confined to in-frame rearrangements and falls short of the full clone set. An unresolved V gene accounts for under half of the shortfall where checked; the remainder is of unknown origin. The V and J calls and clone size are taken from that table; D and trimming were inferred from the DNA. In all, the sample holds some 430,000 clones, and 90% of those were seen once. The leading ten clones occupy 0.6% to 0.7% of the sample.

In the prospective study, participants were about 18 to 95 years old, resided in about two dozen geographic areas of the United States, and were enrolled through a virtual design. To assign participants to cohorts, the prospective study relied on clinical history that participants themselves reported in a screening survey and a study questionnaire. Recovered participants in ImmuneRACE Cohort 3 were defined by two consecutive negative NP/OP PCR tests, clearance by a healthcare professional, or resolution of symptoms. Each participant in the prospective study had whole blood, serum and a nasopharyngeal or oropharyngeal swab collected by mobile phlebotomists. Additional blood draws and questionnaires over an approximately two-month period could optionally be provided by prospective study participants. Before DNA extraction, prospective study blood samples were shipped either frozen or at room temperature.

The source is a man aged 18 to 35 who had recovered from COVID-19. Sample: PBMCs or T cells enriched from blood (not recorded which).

The CDR3 reads as follows: CASSSTGVANVLTF. The DNA reads TGTGCCAGCAGTTCAACAGGGGTAGCCAACGTCCTGACTTTC. This receptor chain uses TRBV6-5 and TRBJ2-6, with 7 junctional bases fitting TRBD1. From its cysteine to its phenylalanine, the CDR3 spans 14 amino acids. CDR3 DNA only is kept here, 42 bases in frame from base 1. The CDR1 and CDR2 encoded by the germline V gene are MNHEY and SVGAGI. At the junction V is shortened by 4 bases and J by 7 bases; bases outside the gene matches: 4.